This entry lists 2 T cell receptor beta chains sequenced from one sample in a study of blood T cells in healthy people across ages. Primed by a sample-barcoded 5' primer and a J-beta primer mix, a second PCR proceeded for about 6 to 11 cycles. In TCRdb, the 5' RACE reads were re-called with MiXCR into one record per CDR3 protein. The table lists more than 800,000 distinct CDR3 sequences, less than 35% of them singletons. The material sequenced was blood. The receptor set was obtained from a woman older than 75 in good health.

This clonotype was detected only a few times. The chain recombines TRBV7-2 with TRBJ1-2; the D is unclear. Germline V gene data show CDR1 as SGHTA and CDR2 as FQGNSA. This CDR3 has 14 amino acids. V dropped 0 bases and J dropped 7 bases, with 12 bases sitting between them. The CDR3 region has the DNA TGTGCCAGCAGCTTAGCAAACGGCCCGTCTGGCTACACCTTC. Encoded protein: CASSLANGPSGYTF.

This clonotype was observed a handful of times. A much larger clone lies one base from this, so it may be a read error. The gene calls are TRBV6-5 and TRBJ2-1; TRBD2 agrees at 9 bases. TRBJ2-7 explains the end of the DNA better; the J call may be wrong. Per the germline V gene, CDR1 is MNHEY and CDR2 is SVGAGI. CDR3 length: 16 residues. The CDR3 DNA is TGTGCCAGCAGTTACTCGCCTAGCGGGGCCTACAATGAGCAGTACTTC. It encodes CASSYSPSGAYNEQYF.